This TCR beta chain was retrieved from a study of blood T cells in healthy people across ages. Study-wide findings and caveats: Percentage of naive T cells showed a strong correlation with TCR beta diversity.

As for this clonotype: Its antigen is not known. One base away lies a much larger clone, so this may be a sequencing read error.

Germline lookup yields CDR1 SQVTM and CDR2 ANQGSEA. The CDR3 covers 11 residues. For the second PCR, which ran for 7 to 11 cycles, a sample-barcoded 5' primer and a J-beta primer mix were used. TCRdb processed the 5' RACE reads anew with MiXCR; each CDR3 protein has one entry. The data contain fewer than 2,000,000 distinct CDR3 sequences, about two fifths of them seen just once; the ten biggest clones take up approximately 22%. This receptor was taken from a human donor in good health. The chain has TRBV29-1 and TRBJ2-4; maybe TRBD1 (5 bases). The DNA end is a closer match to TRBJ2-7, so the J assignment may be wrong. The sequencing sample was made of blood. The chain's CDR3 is CSVGQYYEQYF. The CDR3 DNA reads TGCAGCGTTGGACAGTACTACGAGCAGTACTTC.